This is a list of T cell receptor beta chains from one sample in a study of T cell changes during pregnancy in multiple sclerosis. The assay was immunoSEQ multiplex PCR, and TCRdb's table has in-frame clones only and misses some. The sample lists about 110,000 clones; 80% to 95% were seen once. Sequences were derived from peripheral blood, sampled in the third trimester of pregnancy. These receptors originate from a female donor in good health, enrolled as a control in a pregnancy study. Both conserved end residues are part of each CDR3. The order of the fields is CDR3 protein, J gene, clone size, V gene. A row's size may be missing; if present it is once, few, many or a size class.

cdr3_aa: CASSPRYQQGAGDTEAFF
j_call: TRBJ1-1
clone_size: .
v_call: TRBV27

cdr3_aa: CASIAQGVIGNTIYF
j_call: TRBJ1-3
clone_size: .
v_call: TRBV6-1

cdr3_aa: CASSFNPYTEAFF
j_call: TRBJ1-1
clone_size: .
v_call: TRBV27

cdr3_aa: CASSVAPGQGYGYTF
j_call: TRBJ1-2
clone_size: .
v_call: TRBV9

cdr3_aa: CASSLEAGNQPQHF
j_call: TRBJ1-5
clone_size: .
v_call: TRBV5-1

cdr3_aa: CATSSLKNWTGTYEQYF
j_call: TRBJ2-7
clone_size: .
v_call: TRBV15

cdr3_aa: CASSYSEGAVYEQYF
j_call: TRBJ2-7
clone_size: .
v_call: TRBV6-6

cdr3_aa: CASSLQGAHWGYTF
j_call: TRBJ1-2
clone_size: .
v_call: TRBV5-6

cdr3_aa: CAWASQGIDGYTF
j_call: TRBJ1-2
clone_size: .
v_call: TRBV30

cdr3_aa: CASSSGQILETQYF
j_call: TRBJ2-5
clone_size: .
v_call: TRBV11-2

cdr3_aa: CASSLIRQNTGELFF
j_call: TRBJ2-2
clone_size: .
v_call: TRBV7-2

cdr3_aa: CASSHRTSGYGELFF
j_call: TRBJ2-2
clone_size: .
v_call: TRBV7-2

cdr3_aa: CASRAGTGITEAFF
j_call: TRBJ1-1
clone_size: few
v_call: TRBV6-5

cdr3_aa: CASSLTGQGSQPQHF
j_call: TRBJ1-5
clone_size: .
v_call: TRBV7-2

cdr3_aa: CASSVDLRLRYNEQFF
j_call: TRBJ2-1
clone_size: few
v_call: TRBV9

cdr3_aa: CASSLPNGTDTLLSRGYGYTF
j_call: TRBJ1-2
clone_size: .
v_call: TRBV23-1

cdr3_aa: CASSWLAGSTDTQYF
j_call: TRBJ2-3
clone_size: .
v_call: TRBV6-5

cdr3_aa: CASRGSGGLPYEQYF
j_call: TRBJ2-7
clone_size: .
v_call: TRBV6-5

cdr3_aa: CASSFGTGRNTEAFF
j_call: TRBJ1-1
clone_size: .
v_call: TRBV7-9

cdr3_aa: CASSLGQGGISEQYF
j_call: TRBJ2-7
clone_size: .
v_call: TRBV5-1

cdr3_aa: CASSFYTGMNTEAFF
j_call: TRBJ1-1
clone_size: once
v_call: TRBV7-2

cdr3_aa: CASSLIQSPGVVYPYTF
j_call: TRBJ1-2
clone_size: .
v_call: TRBV7-8

cdr3_aa: CASSRRSQSSGNTIYF
j_call: TRBJ1-3
clone_size: .
v_call: TRBV14